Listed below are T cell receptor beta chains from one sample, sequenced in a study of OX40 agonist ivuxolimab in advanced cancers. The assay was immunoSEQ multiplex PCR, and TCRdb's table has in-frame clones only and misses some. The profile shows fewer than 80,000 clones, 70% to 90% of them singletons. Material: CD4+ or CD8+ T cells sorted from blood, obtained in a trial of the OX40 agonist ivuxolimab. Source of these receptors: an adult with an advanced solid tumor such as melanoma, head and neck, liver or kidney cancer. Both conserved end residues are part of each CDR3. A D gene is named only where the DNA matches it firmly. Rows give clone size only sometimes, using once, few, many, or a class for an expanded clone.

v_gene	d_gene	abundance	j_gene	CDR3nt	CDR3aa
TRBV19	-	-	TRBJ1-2	TGTGCCAGCAGATTCTCGGGGGGTAATGGCTACACCTTC	CASRFSGGNGYTF
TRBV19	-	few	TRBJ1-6	TGTGCCAGTAGTATAGGCGGGGGTTCACCCCTCCACTTT	CASSIGGGSPLHF
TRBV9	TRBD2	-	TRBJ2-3	TGTGCCAGCAGCGAGGGACTAGCGGGGGGAAGAACAGATACGCAGTATTTT	CASSEGLAGGRTDTQYF
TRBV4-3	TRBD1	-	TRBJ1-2	TGCGCCAGCAGCCAAGATCGTACAGGGGGAGGCTACACCTTC	CASSQDRTGGGYTF
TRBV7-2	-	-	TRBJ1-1	TGTGCCAGCAGTTTCCCAGGGGCCGGCAGTACTGAAGCTTTCTTT	CASSFPGAGSTEAFF
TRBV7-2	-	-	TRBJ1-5	TGTGCCAGCAGCTTAGGGCAGACAGAAAATCAGCCCCAGCATTTT	CASSLGQTENQPQHF
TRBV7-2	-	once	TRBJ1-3	TGTGCCAGCAGCTTAGACCGACAGATCCCCTCTGAAAACACCATATATTTT	CASSLDRQIPSENTIYF
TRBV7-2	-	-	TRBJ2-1	TGTGCCAGCAGCTTAATCCACTCCGCCCTAAATGAGCAGTTCTTC	CASSLIHSALNEQFF
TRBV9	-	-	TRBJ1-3	TGTGCCAGCAGCGTATCTGGAAACACCATATATTTT	CASSVSGNTIYF
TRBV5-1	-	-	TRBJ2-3	TGCGCCAGCAGCTTGGTAGGGCAGCCGGGGACAGATACGCAGTATTTT	CASSLVGQPGTDTQYF
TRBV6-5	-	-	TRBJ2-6	TGTGCCAGCAGTTACAGTGGGGCCAACGTCCTGACTTTC	CASSYSGANVLTF
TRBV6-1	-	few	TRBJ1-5	TGTGCCAGCACCACGGACGGAACTAATCAGCCCCAGCATTTT	CASTTDGTNQPQHF
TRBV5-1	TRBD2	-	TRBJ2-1	TGCGCCAGCAGCGCGAGCGGGGATGAGCAGTTCTTC	CASSASGDEQFF
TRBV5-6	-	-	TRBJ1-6	TGTGCCAGCAGCCGAACGGTGCAGGTCAGGAATTCACCCCTCCACTTT	CASSRTVQVRNSPLHF
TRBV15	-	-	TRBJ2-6	TGTGCCACCAGCAATAAATCTGGGGCCAACGTCCTGACTTTC	CATSNKSGANVLTF
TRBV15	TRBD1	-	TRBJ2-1	TGTGCCACCAGCATTGGGACAGCCGTCAATGAGCAGTTCTTC	CATSIGTAVNEQFF
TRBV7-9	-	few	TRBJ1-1	TGTGCCAGCAGCTTAGGCCCTGGGGCTTTCTTT	CASSLGPGAFF
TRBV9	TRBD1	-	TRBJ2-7	TGTGCCAGCAGCGCGGGACAGACATCCTACGAGCAGTACTTC	CASSAGQTSYEQYF
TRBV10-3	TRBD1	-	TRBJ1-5	TGTGCCATCAGCCCAGGGGGCGGTGGCAATCAGCCCCAGCATTTT	CAISPGGGGNQPQHF
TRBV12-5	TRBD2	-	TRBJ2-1	TGTGCTAGTGGAACGGGACTAGCGGGGGGCGGTGAGCAGTTCTTC	CASGTGLAGGGEQFF
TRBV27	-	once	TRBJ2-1	TGTGCCAGCAGTTCCAACCCAATGGGGAATGAGCAGTTCTTC	CASSSNPMGNEQFF
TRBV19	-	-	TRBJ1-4	TGTGCCAGTAGTATGGGGACTAATGAAAAACTGTTTTTT	CASSMGTNEKLFF
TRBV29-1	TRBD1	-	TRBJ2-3	TGCAGCGTTAAGGGACAGGAGCTTTATACGCAGTATTTT	CSVKGQELYTQYF
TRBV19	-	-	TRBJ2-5	TGTGCCAGTAGTATAGATACGGAGACCCAGTACTTC	CASSIDTETQYF
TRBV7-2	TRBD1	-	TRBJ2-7	TGTGCCAGCAGCCTCATGGGACAGATATTTTTATCGAGCTCCTACGAGCAGTACTTC	CASSLMGQIFLSSSYEQYF
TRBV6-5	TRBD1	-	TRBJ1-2	TGTGCCAGCAGTAGGGACAGCTTGGATGGCTACACCTTC	CASSRDSLDGYTF
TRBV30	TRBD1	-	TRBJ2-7	TGTGCCTGGACCCCCGGGACAGACTCCTACGAGCAGTACTTC	CAWTPGTDSYEQYF
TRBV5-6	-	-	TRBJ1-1	TGTGCCAGCAGTCCCGTGGGTGTGGGGGCCCCGAACACTGAAGCTTTCTTT	CASSPVGVGAPNTEAFF
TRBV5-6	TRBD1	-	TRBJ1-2	TGTGCCAGCAGCTTGGAGGGACAGGGGGAAAGGTATGGCTACACCTTC	CASSLEGQGERYGYTF
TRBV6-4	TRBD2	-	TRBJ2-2	TGTGCCAGCAGTGGGACTAGCGGGAACACCGGGGAGCTGTTTTTT	CASSGTSGNTGELFF
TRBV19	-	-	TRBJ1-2	TGTGCCAGCCGGAACCTTAAGAGGACAGCTAACTATGGCTACACCTTC	CASRNLKRTANYGYTF
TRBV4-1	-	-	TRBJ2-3	TGCGCCAGCAGCCAACATCGGACAGACACAGATACGCAGTATTTT	CASSQHRTDTDTQYF
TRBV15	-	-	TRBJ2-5	TGTGCCACCAGCTCCCCCCCAGGGGTGCAAGAGACCCAGTACTTC	CATSSPPGVQETQYF
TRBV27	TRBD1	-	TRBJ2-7	TGTGCCAGCAGTTTATCGTCGGGGACAGGGACCTACGAGCAGTACTTC	CASSLSSGTGTYEQYF
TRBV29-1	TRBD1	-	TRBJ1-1	TGCAGTGGGGGGAGGACAGGGAACACTGAAGCTTTCTTT	CSGGRTGNTEAFF
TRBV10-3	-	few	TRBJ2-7	TGTGCCATCAGTGAGTGGGCCGACGAGCAGTACTTC	CAISEWADEQYF
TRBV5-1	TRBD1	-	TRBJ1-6	TGCGCCAGCAGTTGGGGACAGGGCAATTCACCCCTCCACTTT	CASSWGQGNSPLHF
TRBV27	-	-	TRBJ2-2	TGTGCCAGCAGTTTCCTACAGCTATCGAACACCGGGGAGCTGTTTTTT	CASSFLQLSNTGELFF
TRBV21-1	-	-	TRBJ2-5	TGTGCCAGACCTGGGGGGGGTCCAGAGACCCAGTACTTC	CARPGGGPETQYF
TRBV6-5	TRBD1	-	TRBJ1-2	TGTGCCAGCAGCCCCGAGGGGGCTGGGTATGGCTACACCTTC	CASSPEGAGYGYTF
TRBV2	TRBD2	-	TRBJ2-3	TGTGCCAGCAGTCTCCGAGCGGGAGCCGGAGATACGCAGTATTTT	CASSLRAGAGDTQYF
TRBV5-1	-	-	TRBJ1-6	TGCGCCAGCAGCCGGGCGGACACCAATTCACCCCTCCACTTT	CASSRADTNSPLHF